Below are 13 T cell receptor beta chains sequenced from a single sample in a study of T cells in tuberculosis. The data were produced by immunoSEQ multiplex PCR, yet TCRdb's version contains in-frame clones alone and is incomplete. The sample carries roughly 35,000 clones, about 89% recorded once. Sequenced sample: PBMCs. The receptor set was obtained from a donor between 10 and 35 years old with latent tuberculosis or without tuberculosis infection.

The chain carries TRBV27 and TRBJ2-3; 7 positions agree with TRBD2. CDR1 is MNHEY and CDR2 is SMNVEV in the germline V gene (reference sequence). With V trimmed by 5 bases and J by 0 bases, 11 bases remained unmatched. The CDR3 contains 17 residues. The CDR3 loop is CASSQNLAVTSTDTQYF. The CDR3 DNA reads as TGTGCCAGCAGTCAAAACCTAGCGGTTACTAGCACAGATACGCAGTATTTT.

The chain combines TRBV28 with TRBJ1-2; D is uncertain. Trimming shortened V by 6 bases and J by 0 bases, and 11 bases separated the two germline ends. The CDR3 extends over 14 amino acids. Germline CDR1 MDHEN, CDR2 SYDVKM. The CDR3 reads CASSEGVSNYGYTF. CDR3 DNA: TGTGCCAGCAGCGAGGGAGTGTCTAACTATGGCTACACCTTC.

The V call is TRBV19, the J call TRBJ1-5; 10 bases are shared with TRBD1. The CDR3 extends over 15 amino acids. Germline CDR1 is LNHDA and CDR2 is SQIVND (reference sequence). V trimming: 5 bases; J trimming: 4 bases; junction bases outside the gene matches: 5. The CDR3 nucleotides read TGTGCCAGTAGTTGGGGACAGGGGTTAAATCAGCCCCAGCATTTT. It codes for CASSWGQGLNQPQHF.

The CDR3 sequence is CASSPGFYEQYF. The CDR3 DNA reads as TGTGCCAGCAGCCCGGGGTTTTACGAGCAGTACTTC. V and J are TRBV5-8 and TRBJ2-7; the D gene is possibly TRBD2 (5 bases). The V gene's germline CDR1 is SGHTS and CDR2 YDEGEE. V lost 4 bases, J lost 4 bases, and 9 bases lay in between. The CDR3 is 12 residues long. Full variable domain (remainder filled in from reference TRBV5-8 and TRBJ2-7): EAGVTQSPTHLIKTRGQQATLRCSPISGHTSVYWYQQALGLGLQFLLWYDEGEERNRGNFPPRFSGRQFPNYSSELNVNALELEDSALYLCASSPGFYEQYFGPGTRLTVT.

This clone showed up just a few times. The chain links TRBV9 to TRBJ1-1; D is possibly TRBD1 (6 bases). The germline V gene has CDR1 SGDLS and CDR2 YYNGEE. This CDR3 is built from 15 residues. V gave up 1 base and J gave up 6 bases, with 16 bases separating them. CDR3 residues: CASSVKARTEAEAFF. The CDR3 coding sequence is TGTGCCAGCAGCGTAAAGGCCCGGACAGAGGCTGAAGCTTTCTTT. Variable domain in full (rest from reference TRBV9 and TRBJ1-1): DSGVTQTPKHLITATGQRVTLRCSPRSGDLSVYWYQQSLDQGLQFLIQYYNGEERAKGNILERFSAQQFPDLHSELNLSSLELGDSALYFCASSVKARTEAEAFFGQGTRLTVV.

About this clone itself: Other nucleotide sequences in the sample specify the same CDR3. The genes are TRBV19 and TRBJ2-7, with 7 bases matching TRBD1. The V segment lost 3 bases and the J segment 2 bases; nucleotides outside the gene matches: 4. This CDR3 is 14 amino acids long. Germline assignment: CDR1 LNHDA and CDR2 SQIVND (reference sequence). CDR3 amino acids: CASSMGTGAYEQYF. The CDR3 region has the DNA TGTGCCAGTAGTATGGGCACAGGGGCCTACGAGCAGTACTTC.

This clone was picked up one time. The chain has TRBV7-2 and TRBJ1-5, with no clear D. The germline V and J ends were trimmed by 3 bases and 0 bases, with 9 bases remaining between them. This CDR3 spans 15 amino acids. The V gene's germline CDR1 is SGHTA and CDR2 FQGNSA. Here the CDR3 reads CASSFGSRSNQPQHF. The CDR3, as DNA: TGTGCCAGCAGCTTCGGGAGCCGTAGCAATCAGCCCCAGCATTTT. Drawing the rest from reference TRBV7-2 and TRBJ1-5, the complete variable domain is GAGVSQSPSNKVTEKGKDVELRCDPISGHTALYWYRQSLGQGLEFLIYFQGNSAPDKSGLPSDRFSAERTGGSVSTLTIQRTQQEDSAVYLCASSFGSRSNQPQHFGDGTRLSIL.

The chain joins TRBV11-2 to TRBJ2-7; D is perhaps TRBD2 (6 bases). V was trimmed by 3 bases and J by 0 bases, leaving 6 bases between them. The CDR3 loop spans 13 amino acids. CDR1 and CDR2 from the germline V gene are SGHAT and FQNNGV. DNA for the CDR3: TGTGCCAGCAGCTTGACTAGCTCCTACGAGCAGTACTTC. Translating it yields CASSLTSSYEQYF.

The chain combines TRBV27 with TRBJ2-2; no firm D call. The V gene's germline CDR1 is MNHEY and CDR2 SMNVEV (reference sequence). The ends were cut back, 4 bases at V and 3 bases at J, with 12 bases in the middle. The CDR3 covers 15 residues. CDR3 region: CASSSHTLDTGELFF. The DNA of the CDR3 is TGTGCCAGCAGTTCCCACACCTTGGACACCGGGGAGCTGTTTTTT.

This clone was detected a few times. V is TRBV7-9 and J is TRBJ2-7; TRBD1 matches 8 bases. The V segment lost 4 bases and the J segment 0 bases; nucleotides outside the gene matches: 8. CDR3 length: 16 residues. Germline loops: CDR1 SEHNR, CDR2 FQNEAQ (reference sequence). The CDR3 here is CASSSRGQGPSYEQYF. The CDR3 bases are TGTGCCAGCAGCTCCCGAGGACAGGGACCCTCCTACGAGCAGTACTTC.

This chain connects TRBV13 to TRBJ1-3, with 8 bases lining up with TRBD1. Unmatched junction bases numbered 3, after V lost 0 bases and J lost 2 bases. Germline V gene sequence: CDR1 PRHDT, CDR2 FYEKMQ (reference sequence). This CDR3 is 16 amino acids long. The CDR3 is CASSLGRQGPGNTIYF. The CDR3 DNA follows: TGTGCCAGCAGCTTAGGACGACAGGGGCCTGGAAACACCATATATTTT.

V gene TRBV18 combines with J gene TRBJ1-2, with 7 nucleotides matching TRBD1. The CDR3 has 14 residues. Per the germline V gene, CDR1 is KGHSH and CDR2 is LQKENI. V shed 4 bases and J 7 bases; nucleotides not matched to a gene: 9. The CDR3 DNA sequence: TGTGCCAGCTCACTCAACAGGGGTGGCAGTGGCTACACCTTC. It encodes CASSLNRGGSGYTF.

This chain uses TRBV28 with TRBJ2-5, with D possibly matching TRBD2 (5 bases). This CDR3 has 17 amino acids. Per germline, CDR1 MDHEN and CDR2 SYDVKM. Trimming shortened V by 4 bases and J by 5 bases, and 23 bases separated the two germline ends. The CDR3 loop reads CASSSTFGREGRETQYF. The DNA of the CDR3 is TGTGCCAGCAGTTCGACGTTCGGGCGTGAGGGTCGGGAGACCCAGTACTTC. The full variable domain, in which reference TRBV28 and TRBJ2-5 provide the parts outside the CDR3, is DVKVTQSSRYLVKRTGEKVFLECVQDMDHENMFWYRQDPGLGLRLIYFSYDVKMKEKGDIPEGYSVSREKKERFSLILESASTNQTSMYLCASSSTFGREGRETQYFGPGTRLLVL.